Below, 12 T cell receptor beta chains from the same sample are listed, as sequenced in a study of T cell responses to AZD1222 COVID-19 vaccine (dated by TCRdb to the early 2020s). In light of the paper, this sample's time point label describes: baseline before first vaccination. The protocol used for the library was the immunoSEQ multiplex PCR assay. This immuneACCESS table, as held by TCRdb, lists in-frame sequences with V and J called but not all clones. Of the missing ones, under half trace to an unresolved V gene in checked studies; the others have no known cause. Counted in this sample were some 160,000 clones; 85% to 95% of them appeared once. The ten largest account for about 1% of the sample. The sample here was peripheral blood, taken on day 0 of AZD1222 vaccination. These receptors were obtained from an adult in good health.

The rearrangement links TRBV4-2 to TRBJ2-5, with D perhaps given as TRBD1 or TRBD2 (5 bases each). Deletions cut 1 base from V and 5 bases from J, with 14 bases between. The CDR3 is 15 amino acids. Germline V gene data show CDR1 as LGHNA and CDR2 as YNFKEQ. DNA of the CDR3: TGTGCCAGCAGCCAAGGGGGCGGGCCCGGGGAGACCCAGTACTTC. Its translation: CASSQGGGPGETQYF.

This chain joins TRBV5-1 and TRBJ1-2, with a weak D call TRBD1 (6 bases). Germline V gene data show CDR1 as SGHRS and CDR2 as YFSETQ. The CDR3 loop spans 14 amino acids. V dropped 4 bases and J dropped 4 bases, with 14 bases sitting between them. CDR3 amino acids: CASSHGQQPYGYTF. The CDR3 DNA follows: TGCGCCAGCAGCCACGGACAGCAACCCTATGGCTACACCTTC.

The chain uses TRBV7-6 and TRBJ2-2; no reliable D call. Germline CDR1 and CDR2: SGHVS and FNYEAQ. Trimming left V 4 bases short and J 0 bases short, with 12 bases between. CDR3 length equals 16 residues. The CDR3 DNA reads as TGTGCCAGCAGCTCGGTCGGATTGTCGAACACCGGGGAGCTGTTTTTT. It translates to CASSSVGLSNTGELFF.

The chain employs TRBV27 and TRBJ2-7; D unclear. This CDR3 is built from 15 residues. The germline gives CDR1 MNHEY, CDR2 SMNVEV (reference sequence). V was pared by 4 bases and J by 1 base, with 14 bases between. The CDR3 DNA reads as TGTGCCAGCAGTTACTCGTCGGGTTTATCCTACGAGCAGTACTTC. Translation: CASSYSSGLSYEQYF.

The chain is built from TRBV2 and TRBJ1-1; the D is unclear. The CDR3 sequence is 14 residues long. V was shortened by 7 bases and J by 1 base, with 13 bases between the two germline ends. Per the germline V gene, CDR1 is SNHLY and CDR2 is FYNNEI. The CDR3 region is CASTTLLENTEAFF. In nucleotides, the CDR3 is TGTGCCAGCACCACCCTACTTGAGAACACTGAAGCTTTCTTT.

A remark on this clone: One end of the junction is discordant with germline, which a read error may explain. The rearrangement links TRBV7-7 to TRBJ1-3; D unresolved. From germline, CDR1 is SSHAT and CDR2 FNYEAQ (reference sequence). This CDR3 is built from 16 residues. CDR3 sequence: CASTKKGGGGGNTIYF. DNA for the CDR3: TGTGCTAGCACCAAGAAGGGAGGAGGTGGTGGAAACACCATATATTTT.

The chain uses TRBV30 and TRBJ2-2; D is uncertain. Trimming removed 2 bases from V and 1 base from J, with 5 bases in between. Looked up from germline, CDR1 is GTSNPN and CDR2 is SVGIG (reference sequence). The length of the CDR3 is 13 residues. In nucleotides, the CDR3 is TGTGCCTGGAGTCGCCAGAACACCGGGGAGCTGTTTTTT. This translates into CAWSRQNTGELFF. Variable domain in full (rest from reference TRBV30 and TRBJ2-2): SQTIHQWPATLVQPVGSPLSLECTVEGTSNPNLYWYRQAAGRGLQLLFYSVGIGQISSEVPQNLSASRPQDRQFILSSKKLLLSDSGFYLCAWSRQNTGELFFGEGSRLTVL.

The V gene is TRBV11-3, the J gene TRBJ2-2; D is unclear. V was pared by 5 bases and J by 6 bases, with 16 bases between. This CDR3 contains 15 residues. Germline loops: CDR1 SGHNT, CDR2 YENEEA. The CDR3 region has the DNA TGTGCCAGCAGCATGGGTACTCGCTTGTCCGGGGAGCTGTTTTTT. This sequence encodes CASSMGTRLSGELFF.

The CDR3, as DNA: TGTGCCAGCAGCTTGGCAGCGGGCTATGGCTACACCTTC. Translating gives CASSLAAGYGYTF. J is TRBJ1-2 and V is TRBV12-3 or TRBV12-4, with unresolved D. The ends were cut back, 6 bases at V and 4 bases at J, with 12 bases in the middle. The CDR3 totals 13 residues.

The chain has TRBV18 and TRBJ1-4; a weak D match, TRBD1 (6 bases). V lost 2 bases and J lost 6, with 13 bases in between. The CDR3 consists of 15 residues. Germline CDR1 reads KGHSH; CDR2 reads LQKENI. As DNA, the CDR3 is TGTGCCAGCTCACCAGGGGGAACAGGGTATGAAAAACTGTTTTTT. Protein: CASSPGGTGYEKLFF.

The rearrangement joins TRBV2 to TRBJ1-2; no firm D call. Germline V gene data show CDR1 as SNHLY and CDR2 as FYNNEI. The CDR3 spans 11 residues. The V end was cut by 9 bases, the J end by 4 bases, with 9 bases between. CDR3 in DNA: TGTGCCAGTCCAGGCTCCTATGGCTACACCTTC. The encoded protein is CASPGSYGYTF.

V is TRBV5-6 and J is TRBJ1-2, with D maybe TRBD1 (5 bases). The germline gives CDR1 SGHDT, CDR2 YYEEEE. The CDR3 length is 16 residues. V was cut by 4 bases and J by 5 bases, with 21 bases left in between. The CDR3 spells CASSTIDSYLAYGYTF. CDR3 in DNA: TGTGCCAGCAGCACAATAGACAGTTACCTAGCGTATGGCTACACCTTC. The full variable domain, its missing parts supplied by reference TRBV5-6 and TRBJ1-2, is DAGVTQSPTHLIKTRGQQVTLRCSPKSGHDTVSWYQQALGQGPQFIFQYYEEEERQRGNFPDRFSGHQFPNYSSELNVNALLLGDSALYLCASSTIDSYLAYGYTFGSGTRLTVV.